The clone carrying this TCR beta chain has a handful of counts. Antigen specificity is unknown. Per germline, CDR1 ENHRY and CDR2 SYGVKD. The trim removed 5 bases at V and 4 bases at J, leaving 6 bases unmatched. The CDR3 has 16 residues. The entry originates in a study of cytomegalovirus exposure and HLA in healthy donors. Overall study results and limits: Among the sequence variants, a highly shared cluster was likely an artifact of sequencing. For TCR beta chains, V- and J-gene trimming was later linked to a missense DCLRE1C variant. The classifier, whose performance was assessed in both the original and validation cohorts, reportedly diagnosed cytomegalovirus status with high specificity and sensitivity. TRBV6-2, TRBV6-3 and some other V segments were excluded as indistinguishable.

Primers for the PCR totalled 60 Vbeta and 13 Jbeta. Sequencing used immunoSEQ multiplex PCR; TCRdb keeps in-frame clones, though not all of them. The table lists approximately 70,000 clones, approximately 70% of them singletons. The chain joins TRBV10-3 to TRBJ2-2; 11 nucleotides line up with TRBD1. The receptor comes from a male donor in good health and CMV-seropositive. Sample: PBMCs. This chain's CDR3 is CAISSGQGAPTGELFF. CDR3 in DNA: TGTGCCATCAGTTCCGGACAGGGGGCTCCCACCGGGGAGCTGTTTTTT.